The T cell receptor (beta chain) described here comes from a study of identical twins. Points on this clonotype: Its cognate antigen is unknown.

A universal primer site was added by template switching, and unique molecular identifiers were carried by the cDNA. TCRdb called the 5' RACE reads again in MiXCR, with one record for every CDR3 protein. The sample records more than 600,000 distinct CDR3 sequences, 15% to 20% being singletons. Study results and caveats: Fewer insertions marked abundant cord blood beta clonotypes; young adult naive trended weakly, memory not at all.

This CDR3 spans 13 amino acids. V was clipped by 5 bases and J by 7 bases, with 12 bases between them. This sample was also put to use in a study of T cells expressing NK-cell markers. As reported in that work: Several of the experiments relied on an anti-gamma-delta TCR antibody so that only alpha-beta TCR T cells were sorted.

This chain joins TRBV12-3 or TRBV12-4 and TRBJ2-1; D ambiguous. The TCR sequence derives from a woman aged 18-35 years in good health. Sequenced input: PBMCs. The CDR3 spells CASSGPPRNEQFF. CDR3 DNA: TGTGCCAGCAGTGGGCCACCCAGAAATGAGCAGTTCTTC.